This is a list of T cell receptor beta chains from one sample in a study of naive and memory T cell subsets. TCRdb re-derived calls from the UMI-ligation and nested PCR reads in MiXCR, one entry per CDR3 protein. The sample lists approximately 140,000 distinct CDR3 sequences, roughly 20% seen once, with roughly 0.1% in the top ten. The sequenced sample was naive CD4+ T cells from blood. Receptor source: a human donor in good health. The CDR3 runs from the conserved cysteine through the conserved F or W. D genes are given only for firm matches. Expanded clones are given a class, and other clones once, few, many or no size at all.

J gene,D gene,V gene,clone size,CDR3 DNA,CDR3 protein
TRBJ2-5,NA,TRBV10-3,NA,TGTGCCATCAGGGACAGATGGCAAGAGACCCAGTACTTC,CAIRDRWQETQYF
TRBJ2-7,TRBD1,TRBV20-1,NA,TGCAGTGCTACCGGGACAGGGGGCACCGAGCAGTACTTC,CSATGTGGTEQYF
TRBJ1-4,TRBD1,TRBV27,many,TGTGCCAGCAGTTTAGCTGGACAGGGAGAAAAACTGTTTTTT,CASSLAGQGEKLFF
TRBJ2-2,NA,TRBV30,NA,TGTGCCTGGGGCCTCTCTTGGGGGAACACCGGGGAGCTGTTTTTT,CAWGLSWGNTGELFF
TRBJ2-7,TRBD2,TRBV28,NA,TGCGCCAGCACCCCAATAGGGACTAACCACTACGAGCAGTACTTC,CASTPIGTNHYEQYF
TRBJ2-7,TRBD1,TRBV12-3/TRBV12-4,NA,TGTGCCAGCAGCTACAGGGGGCAGCCGCCGGAGCAGTACTTC,CASSYRGQPPEQYF
TRBJ1-5,NA,TRBV18,many,TGTGCCAGCTCACACGCAGAGACAGATCAGCCCCAGCATTTT,CASSHAETDQPQHF
TRBJ1-5,NA,TRBV6-2/TRBV6-3,NA,TGTGCCAGCAGTCGGGTAGTGGGCAATCAGCCCCAGCATTTT,CASSRVVGNQPQHF
TRBJ2-3,TRBD2,TRBV5-1,NA,TGCGCCAGCAGAAGCGGGAGTTCAGATACGCAGTATTTT,CASRSGSSDTQYF
TRBJ2-6,NA,TRBV28,NA,TGTGCCAGCAGTTTTCAGACATCTGGGGCCAACGTCCTGACTTTC,CASSFQTSGANVLTF
TRBJ1-5,TRBD1,TRBV6-2/TRBV6-3,NA,TGTGCCAGCAGTTACCCGGACAGGGGCTCAGGCAATCAGCCCCAGCATTTT,CASSYPDRGSGNQPQHF